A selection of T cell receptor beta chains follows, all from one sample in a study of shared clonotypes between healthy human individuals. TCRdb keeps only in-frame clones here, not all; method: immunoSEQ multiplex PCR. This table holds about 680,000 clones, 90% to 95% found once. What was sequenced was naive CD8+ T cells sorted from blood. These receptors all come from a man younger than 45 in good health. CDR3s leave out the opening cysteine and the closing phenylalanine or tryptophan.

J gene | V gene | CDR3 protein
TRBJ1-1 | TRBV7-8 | ASSLRVFRNTEAF
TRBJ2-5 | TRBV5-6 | ASSLRRRQETQY
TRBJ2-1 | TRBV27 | ASSFRDRADNEQF
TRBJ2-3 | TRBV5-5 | ASSDPPVTDTQY
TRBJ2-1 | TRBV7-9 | ASSLTAGGRNEQF
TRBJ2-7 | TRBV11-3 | ASSLARREVYSYEQY
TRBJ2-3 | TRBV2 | ASSARVSVADTQY
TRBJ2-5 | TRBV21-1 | ASKLGLAEETQY
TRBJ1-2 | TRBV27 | ASSLRTGVLYGYT
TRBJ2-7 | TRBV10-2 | ASSVAGGYEQY
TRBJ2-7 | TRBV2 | ASSAGGLSYEQY
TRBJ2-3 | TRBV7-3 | ASSSPTGATDTQY
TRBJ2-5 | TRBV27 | ASSSAESSIETQY
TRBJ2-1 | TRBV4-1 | ASSQDSHEQF
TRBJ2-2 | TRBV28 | ASSLSLTGPGQGLSTGELF
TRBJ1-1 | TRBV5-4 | ASSLSWGQTEAF
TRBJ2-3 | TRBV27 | ASSLESVPGLVEY
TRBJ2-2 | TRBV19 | ASREGPTGELF
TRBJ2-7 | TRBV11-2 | ASNLEKTSGRATGSYEQY
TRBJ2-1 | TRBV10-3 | AISESTSGFRNEQF
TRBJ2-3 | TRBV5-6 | ASSLGLLRTSDTDTQY
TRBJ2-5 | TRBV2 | ASSDEAAINSETQY
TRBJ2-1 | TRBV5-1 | ASSLGSGSNEQF
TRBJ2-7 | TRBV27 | ASSSGTANYEQY
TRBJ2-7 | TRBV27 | ASSLGQGGREQY
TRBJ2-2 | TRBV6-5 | ASSLWTPYPGELF
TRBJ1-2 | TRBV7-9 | ASSPLEDYGYT
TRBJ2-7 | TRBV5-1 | ASSYLTGRPYEQY
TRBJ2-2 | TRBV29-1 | SVTAEGWTGELF
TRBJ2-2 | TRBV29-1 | SVVWDTGELF
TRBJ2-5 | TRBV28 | ASSLGEGGQETQY
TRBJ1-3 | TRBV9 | ASSPRFVDTIY
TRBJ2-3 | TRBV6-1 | ASSDPKERGFTDTQY
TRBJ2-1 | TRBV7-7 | ASSLAWNNEQF
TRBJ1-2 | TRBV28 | ASSPGTGYVGSYGYT
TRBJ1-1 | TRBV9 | ASSHGQGATEAF
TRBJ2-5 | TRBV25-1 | ASSELRPGETQY
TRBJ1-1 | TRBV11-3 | ASSLGTASEAF
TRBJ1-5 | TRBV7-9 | ASSLGGQPQH
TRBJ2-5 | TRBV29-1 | SVEEGWTAPETQY
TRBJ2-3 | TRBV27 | ASSSPSGSWTDTQY
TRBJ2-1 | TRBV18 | ASSPLREADYNEQF